These T cell receptor beta chains were read from a single sample in a study of shared clonotypes between healthy human individuals. Measured with immunoSEQ multiplex PCR; TCRdb has only the in-frame clones, and not every one. The sample records approximately 720,000 clones, 55% to 75% being singletons. Sequenced sample: memory CD4+ T cells sorted from blood. The source of these receptors is a woman between 25 and 40 years old in good health. CDR3s include the opening cysteine and the closing phenylalanine or tryptophan. The order of the fields is clone size, D gene, J gene, V gene, CDR3 protein, CDR3 DNA. A D gene is named only where the DNA matches it firmly. Only some rows state a clone size, as once, few, many or a class for expanded clones.

NA | NA | TRBJ1-1 | TRBV6-6 | CASASTRTGNTEAFF | TGTGCCAGCGCTTCAACGAGGACGGGGAACACTGAAGCTTTCTTT
NA | TRBD1 | TRBJ2-6 | TRBV9 | CASSASTGWLLGAGANVLTF | TGTGCCAGCAGCGCCTCGACAGGGTGGCTTTTAGGGGCTGGGGCCAACGTCCTGACTTTC
NA | NA | TRBJ2-1 | TRBV5-4 | CASSPGGSYNEQFF | TGTGCCAGCAGCCCCGGAGGCTCCTACAATGAGCAGTTCTTC
few | TRBD1 | TRBJ1-4 | TRBV18 | CASSPGQGTEKLFF | TGTGCCAGCTCACCGGGACAGGGTACGGAAAAACTGTTTTTT
NA | NA | TRBJ2-1 | TRBV7-9 | CASSKGTYNEQFF | TGTGCCAGCAGCAAAGGGACTTACAATGAGCAGTTCTTC
NA | TRBD1 | TRBJ2-7 | TRBV6-5 | CASSLTETGLYEQYF | TGTGCCAGCAGTTTAACCGAGACAGGGCTCTACGAGCAGTACTTC
NA | NA | TRBJ1-1 | TRBV29-1 | CSAAFGGDFAEAFF | TGCAGCGCTGCTTTTGGGGGGGACTTTGCTGAAGCTTTCTTT
NA | TRBD2 | TRBJ2-1 | TRBV5-1 | CASSSGTSGALNEQFF | TGCGCCAGCAGCTCCGGGACTAGCGGGGCCCTGAATGAGCAGTTCTTC
few | NA | TRBJ1-1 | TRBV19 | CASSTGQPNTEAFF | TGTGCCAGTAGTACGGGACAACCGAACACTGAAGCTTTCTTT
once | TRBD2 | TRBJ2-5 | TRBV6-5 | CASRQGLAGVETQYF | TGTGCCAGCAGACAAGGACTAGCGGGAGTGGAGACCCAGTACTTC
NA | TRBD1 | TRBJ2-7 | TRBV23-1 | CALGRDRDHEQYF | TGCGCCCTAGGGCGGGACAGGGACCACGAGCAGTACTTC
NA | NA | TRBJ2-3 | TRBV11-2 | CASSPSEVYTQYF | TGTGCCAGCTCCCCCTCCGAGGTGTATACGCAGTATTTT
NA | NA | TRBJ1-1 | TRBV18 | CASSPTLGQNTEAFF | TGTGCCAGCTCACCAACCCTAGGGCAGAACACTGAAGCTTTCTTT
NA | NA | TRBJ1-5 | TRBV7-9 | CASSSSDQPQHF | TGTGCCAGCAGCTCCTCCGATCAGCCCCAGCATTTT
NA | TRBD1 | TRBJ1-2 | TRBV6-1 | CASRGQGTSGYTF | TGTGCCAGCAGGGGACAGGGAACGAGTGGCTACACCTTC
NA | NA | TRBJ2-7 | TRBV25-1 | CASSESRGEQYF | TGTGCCAGCAGTGAATCACGGGGGGAGCAGTACTTC
NA | NA | TRBJ2-1 | TRBV18 | CASSPPPTGVITNEQFF | TGTGCCAGCTCACCCCCTCCCACGGGAGTTATTACAAATGAGCAGTTCTTC
NA | NA | TRBJ2-7 | TRBV19 | CASSTAGGYEQYF | TGTGCCAGTAGTACCGCCGGGGGCTACGAGCAGTACTTC
NA | TRBD2 | TRBJ2-4 | TRBV4-1 | CASSQGTSETKNIQYF | TGCGCCAGCAGCCAAGGGACTAGCGAGACCAAAAACATTCAGTACTTC
NA | NA | TRBJ1-5 | TRBV6-6 | CASSYGQNQPQHF | TGTGCCAGCAGTTACGGGCAGAATCAGCCCCAGCATTTT
NA | NA | TRBJ1-1 | TRBV25-1 | CASSERGRNTEAFF | TGTGCCAGCAGCGAAAGAGGGAGGAACACTGAAGCTTTCTTT
NA | TRBD1 | TRBJ2-7 | TRBV27 | CASSNDRGGVIVYEQYF | TGTGCCAGCAGTAATGACAGGGGCGGCGTCATTGTCTACGAGCAGTACTTC
NA | NA | TRBJ2-5 | TRBV18 | CASSERRETQYF | TGTGCCAGCTCAGAGAGGAGGGAGACCCAGTACTTC
NA | NA | TRBJ2-7 | TRBV28 | CASSSYSYFSYEQYF | TGTGCCAGCAGTTCATACAGTTATTTCTCCTACGAGCAGTACTTC
NA | NA | TRBJ2-7 | TRBV6-1 | CASTQTRTYYEQYF | TGTGCCAGCACTCAGACCCGGACGTACTACGAGCAGTACTTC
few | NA | TRBJ2-3 | TRBV19 | CASSTQGGTDTQYF | TGTGCCAGTAGTACACAGGGTGGCACAGATACGCAGTATTTT
NA | NA | TRBJ2-3 | TRBV5-1 | CASSVTTTDTDTQYF | TGCGCCAGCAGTGTGACGACTACAGACACAGATACGCAGTATTTT
few | NA | TRBJ1-4 | TRBV11-2 | CASSVHGPSEKLFF | TGTGCCAGCAGCGTACACGGGCCGTCAGAAAAACTGTTTTTT
NA | NA | TRBJ2-6 | TRBV7-9 | CASSPGRGIGSGANVLTF | TGTGCCAGCAGCCCCGGAAGGGGAATCGGCTCTGGGGCCAACGTCCTGACTTTC
NA | TRBD1 | TRBJ2-7 | TRBV7-9 | CASSLGQGDVREQYF | TGTGCCAGCAGCCTCGGACAGGGAGATGTTAGAGAGCAGTACTTC
NA | TRBD1 | TRBJ1-5 | TRBV7-9 | CASGQAAGSQPQHF | TGTGCCAGCGGACAGGCGGCGGGGAGTCAGCCCCAGCATTTT
NA | TRBD1 | TRBJ2-3 | TRBV5-1 | CASSPLGQGTDTQYF | TGCGCCAGCAGCCCCCTCGGACAGGGCACAGATACGCAGTATTTT
NA | TRBD1 | TRBJ2-1 | TRBV19 | CASSPQTGNLEQFF | TGTGCCAGTAGTCCTCAGACAGGGAATCTTGAGCAGTTCTTC
few | TRBD2 | TRBJ2-1 | TRBV30 | CAGGAGGYNEQFF | TGTGCCGGTGGTGCGGGAGGCTACAATGAGCAGTTCTTC
NA | TRBD1 | TRBJ1-1 | TRBV28 | CASSNRGGTEAFF | TGTGCCAGCAGCAACAGGGGGGGGACTGAAGCTTTCTTT
many | TRBD1 | TRBJ1-2 | TRBV11-2 | CASSSQGAEGYTF | TGTGCCAGCAGCTCACAGGGGGCAGAGGGCTACACCTTC
NA | TRBD1 | TRBJ2-7 | TRBV25-1 | CASSEDRGAQGEQYF | TGTGCCAGCAGTGAGGACAGGGGAGCCCAGGGCGAGCAGTACTTC
NA | NA | TRBJ2-2 | TRBV27 | CASRTNGELFF | TGTGCCAGCCGAACCAACGGGGAGCTGTTTTTT
once | TRBD2 | TRBJ2-3 | TRBV5-1 | CASSSARTSSGSTDTQYF | TGCGCCAGCAGCTCAGCCCGGACTAGTTCAGGGTCGACAGATACGCAGTATTTT
NA | TRBD2 | TRBJ2-7 | TRBV2 | CASRTSQNSYEQYF | TGTGCCAGCAGGACTAGCCAAAACTCCTACGAGCAGTACTTC
NA | NA | TRBJ1-5 | TRBV19 | CASKTQVLSNQPQHF | TGTGCCAGTAAAACCCAAGTGCTTAGCAATCAGCCCCAGCATTTT
NA | TRBD1 | TRBJ2-7 | TRBV6-4 | CASSEGQGGSYEQYF | TGTGCCAGCAGTGAGGGACAGGGGGGCTCCTACGAGCAGTACTTC
NA | TRBD2 | TRBJ2-3 | TRBV28 | CASSKGLAGRDLDTQYF | TGTGCCAGCAGCAAGGGACTAGCGGGAAGGGATTTGGATACGCAGTATTTT
NA | TRBD1 | TRBJ1-5 | TRBV6-1 | CASSFRQGDQPQHF | TGTGCCAGCAGTTTTCGACAGGGTGATCAGCCCCAGCATTTT
NA | NA | TRBJ2-1 | TRBV11-2 | CASSPPSGWGNEQFF | TGTGCCAGCAGCCCGCCCAGCGGGTGGGGCAATGAGCAGTTCTTC
NA | NA | TRBJ2-2 | TRBV27 | CASSLSGNTGELFF | TGTGCCAGCAGTTTAAGTGGAAACACCGGGGAGCTGTTTTTT
NA | TRBD2 | TRBJ2-7 | TRBV7-9 | CASSLGTSGAEQYF | TGTGCCAGCAGCTTAGGCACTAGCGGAGCCGAGCAGTACTTC
NA | TRBD1 | TRBJ2-3 | TRBV27 | CASSRDRDNTDTQYF | TGTGCCAGCAGTCGGGACAGAGATAACACAGATACGCAGTATTTT
NA | NA | TRBJ1-1 | TRBV10-1 | CASSEGMNTEAFF | TGCGCCAGCAGTGAGGGCATGAACACTGAAGCTTTCTTT